This T cell receptor (beta chain) was identified in a study of PD-1 blockade in classical Hodgkin lymphoma. Study outcomes and limitations: Relapsed/refractory patients reportedly had lower baseline diversity than newly diagnosed patients.

Only in-frame clones appear in the TCRdb table, and some are missing; sequencing was by immunoSEQ multiplex PCR. The sample yields some 58,000 clones, 88% seen once. Every patient experienced relapse after autologous stem cell transplantation, and brentuximab vedotin exposure varied. Best responses were complete response, partial response or progressive disease. This clone was counted a single time. As yet, its antigen is unknown. The V gene's germline CDR1 is SEHNR and CDR2 FQNEAQ (reference sequence). This CDR3 has 14 amino acids. After removal of 7 bases from V and 5 bases from J, the junction contained 7 bases not matched to a gene.

The clonotype comes from a human donor with classical Hodgkin lymphoma. The rearrangement joins TRBV7-9 to TRBJ2-5; 10 bases match TRBD2. The specimen was peripheral blood mononuclear cells (PBMCs), collected before the second cycle of nivolumab. The CDR3 here is CASTISGGTETQYF. CDR3 sequence (DNA): TGTGCCAGCACCATTAGCGGGGGGACCGAGACCCAGTACTTC. Using reference TRBV7-9 and TRBJ2-5 for the parts outside the CDR3, the full variable domain is DTGVSQNPRHKITKRGQNVTFRCDPISEHNRLYWYRQTLGQGPEFLTYFQNEAQLEKSRLLSDRFSAERPKGSFSTLEIQRTEQGDSAMYLCASTISGGTETQYFGPGTRLLVL.